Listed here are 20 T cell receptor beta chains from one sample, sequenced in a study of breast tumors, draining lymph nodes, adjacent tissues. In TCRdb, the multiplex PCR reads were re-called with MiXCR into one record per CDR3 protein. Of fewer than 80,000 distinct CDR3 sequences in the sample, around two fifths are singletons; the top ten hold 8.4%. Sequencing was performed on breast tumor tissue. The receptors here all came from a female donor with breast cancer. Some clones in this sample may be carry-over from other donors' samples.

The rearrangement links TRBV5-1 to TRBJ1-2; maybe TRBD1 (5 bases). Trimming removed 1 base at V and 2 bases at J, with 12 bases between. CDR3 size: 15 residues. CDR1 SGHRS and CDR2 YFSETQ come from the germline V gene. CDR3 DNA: TGCGCCAGCAGCTTGTTCTCAGGGATAAACTATGGCTACACCTTC. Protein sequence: CASSLFSGINYGYTF.

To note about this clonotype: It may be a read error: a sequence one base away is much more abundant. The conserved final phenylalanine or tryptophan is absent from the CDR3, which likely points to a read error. This CDR3 is CSAGQGYNEQFL. The CDR3 DNA follows: TGCAGCGCGGGACAGGGCTACAATGAGCAGTTCCTC. The chain carries TRBV29-1 and TRBJ2-1; 9 bases line up with TRBD1. Germline trimming cut 7 bases from V and 3 bases from J; bases unmatched to any gene: 1. CDR3 length: 12 residues. Germline loops: CDR1 SQVTM, CDR2 ANQGSEA.

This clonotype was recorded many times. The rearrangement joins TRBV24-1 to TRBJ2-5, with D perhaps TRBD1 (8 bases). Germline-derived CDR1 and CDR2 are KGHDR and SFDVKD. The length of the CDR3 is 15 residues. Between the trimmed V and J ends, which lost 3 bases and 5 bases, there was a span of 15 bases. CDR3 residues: CATSDRGQGGETQYF. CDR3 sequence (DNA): TGTGCCACCAGTGATCGAGGACAGGGAGGGGAGACCCAGTACTTC.

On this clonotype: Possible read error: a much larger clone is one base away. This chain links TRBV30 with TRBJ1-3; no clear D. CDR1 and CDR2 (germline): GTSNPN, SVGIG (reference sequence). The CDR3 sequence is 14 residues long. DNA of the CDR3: TGTGCCTGGAGTGTTCATCAAGCGGGAAACCCCATATATTTT. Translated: CAWSVHQAGNPIYF.

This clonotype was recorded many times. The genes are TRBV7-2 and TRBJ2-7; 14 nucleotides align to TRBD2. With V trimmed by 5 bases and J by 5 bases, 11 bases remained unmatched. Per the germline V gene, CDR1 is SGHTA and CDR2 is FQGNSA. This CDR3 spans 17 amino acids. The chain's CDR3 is CASSPEGTSGSVDEQYF. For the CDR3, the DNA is TGTGCCAGCAGCCCGGAAGGGACTAGCGGGAGTGTTGACGAGCAGTACTTC.

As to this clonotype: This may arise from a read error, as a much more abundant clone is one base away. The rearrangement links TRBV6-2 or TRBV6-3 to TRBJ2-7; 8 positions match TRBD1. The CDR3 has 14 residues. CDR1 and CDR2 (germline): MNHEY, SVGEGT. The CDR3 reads CASTQQGASYERYF. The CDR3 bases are TGTGCCAGCACTCAGCAGGGGGCCTCCTACGAGCGGTACTTC.

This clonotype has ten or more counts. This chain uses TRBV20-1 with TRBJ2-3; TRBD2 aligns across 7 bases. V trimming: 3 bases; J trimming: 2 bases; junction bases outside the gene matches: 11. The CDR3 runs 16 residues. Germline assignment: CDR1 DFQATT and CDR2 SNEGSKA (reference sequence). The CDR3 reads CSARRASRGDTDTQYF. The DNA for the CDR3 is TGCAGTGCTAGGAGGGCGTCCCGGGGGGACACAGATACGCAGTATTTT.

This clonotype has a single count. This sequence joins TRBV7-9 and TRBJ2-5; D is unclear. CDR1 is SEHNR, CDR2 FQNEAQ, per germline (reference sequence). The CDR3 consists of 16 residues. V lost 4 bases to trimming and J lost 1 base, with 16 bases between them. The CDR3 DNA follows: TGTGCCAGCAGCTCGGGTAAGAGGAAGCGCCAAGAGACCCAGTACTTC. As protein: CASSSGKRKRQETQYF. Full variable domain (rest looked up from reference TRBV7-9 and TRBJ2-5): DTGVSQNPRHKITKRGQNVTFRCDPISEHNRLYWYRQTLGQGPEFLTYFQNEAQLEKSRLLSDRFSAERPKGSFSTLEIQRTEQGDSAMYLCASSSGKRKRQETQYFGPGTRLLVL.

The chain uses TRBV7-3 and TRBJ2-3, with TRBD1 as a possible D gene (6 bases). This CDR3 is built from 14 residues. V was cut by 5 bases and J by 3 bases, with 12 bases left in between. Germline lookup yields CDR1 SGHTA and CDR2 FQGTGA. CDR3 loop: CASSKDRKTDTQYF. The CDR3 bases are TGTGCCAGCAGCAAGGACAGAAAGACAGATACGCAGTATTTT.

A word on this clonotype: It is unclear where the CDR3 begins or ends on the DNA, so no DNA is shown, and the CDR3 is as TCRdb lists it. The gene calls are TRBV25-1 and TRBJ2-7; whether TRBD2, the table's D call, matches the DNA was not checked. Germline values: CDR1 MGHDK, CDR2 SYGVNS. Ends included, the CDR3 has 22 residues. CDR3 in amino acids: CDSSFYICSASLPGLREREQYF.

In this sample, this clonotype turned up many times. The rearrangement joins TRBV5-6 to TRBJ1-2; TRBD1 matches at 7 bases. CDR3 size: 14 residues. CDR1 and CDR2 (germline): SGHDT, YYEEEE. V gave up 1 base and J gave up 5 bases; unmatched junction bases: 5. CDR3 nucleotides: TGTGCCAGCAGCTTGATGTCAGGGGGGTATGGCTACACCTTC. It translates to CASSLMSGGYGYTF.

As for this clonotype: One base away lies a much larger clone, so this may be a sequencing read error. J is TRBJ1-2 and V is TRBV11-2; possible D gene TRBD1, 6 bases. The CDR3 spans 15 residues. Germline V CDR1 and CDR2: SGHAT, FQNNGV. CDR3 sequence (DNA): TGTGCCAGCAGACGGGGGGCAGCCTCTAACTATGGCTACGCCTTC. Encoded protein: CASRRGAASNYGYAF.

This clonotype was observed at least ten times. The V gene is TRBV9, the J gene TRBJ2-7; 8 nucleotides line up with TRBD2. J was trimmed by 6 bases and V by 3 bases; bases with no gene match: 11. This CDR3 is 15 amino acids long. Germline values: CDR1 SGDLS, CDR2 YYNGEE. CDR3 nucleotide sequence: TGTGCCAGCAGCGGGCCGGGGGGGGCCCCGGCCGAGCAGTACTTC. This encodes CASSGPGGAPAEQYF.

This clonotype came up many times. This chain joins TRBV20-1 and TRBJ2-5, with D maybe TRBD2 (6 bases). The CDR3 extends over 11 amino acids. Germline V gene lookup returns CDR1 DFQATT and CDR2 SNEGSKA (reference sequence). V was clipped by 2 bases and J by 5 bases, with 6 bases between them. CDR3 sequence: CSARSGETQYF. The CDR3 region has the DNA TGCAGTGCTAGAAGCGGGGAGACCCAGTACTTC.

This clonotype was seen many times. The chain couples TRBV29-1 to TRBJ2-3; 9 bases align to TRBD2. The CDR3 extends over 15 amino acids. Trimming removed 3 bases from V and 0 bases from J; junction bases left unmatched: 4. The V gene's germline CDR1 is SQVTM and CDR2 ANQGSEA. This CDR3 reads CSVDSTSGSTDTQYF. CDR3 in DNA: TGCAGCGTTGACTCGACTAGCGGAAGCACAGATACGCAGTATTTT.

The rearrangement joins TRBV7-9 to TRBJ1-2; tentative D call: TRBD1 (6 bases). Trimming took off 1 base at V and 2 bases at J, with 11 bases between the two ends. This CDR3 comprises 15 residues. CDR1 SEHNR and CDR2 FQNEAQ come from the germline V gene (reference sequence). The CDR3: CASSLGEDRNYGYTF. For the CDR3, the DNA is TGTGCCAGCAGCTTAGGTGAGGACAGAAACTATGGCTACACCTTC.

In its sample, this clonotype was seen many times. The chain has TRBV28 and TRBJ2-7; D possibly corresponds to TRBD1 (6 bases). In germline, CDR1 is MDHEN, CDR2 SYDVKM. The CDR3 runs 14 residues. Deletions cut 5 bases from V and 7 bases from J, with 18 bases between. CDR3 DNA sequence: TGTGCCAGCAGTCGACCGTCCGGACAGTGGGAGCAGTACTTC. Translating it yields CASSRPSGQWEQYF.

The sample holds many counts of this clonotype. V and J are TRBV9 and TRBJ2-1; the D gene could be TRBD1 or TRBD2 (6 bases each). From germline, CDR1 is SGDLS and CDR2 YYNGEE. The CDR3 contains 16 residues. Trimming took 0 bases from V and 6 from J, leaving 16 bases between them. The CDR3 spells CASSVAGGRNGNEQFF. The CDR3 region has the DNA TGTGCCAGCAGCGTAGCTGGGGGGCGAAATGGCAATGAGCAGTTCTTC.

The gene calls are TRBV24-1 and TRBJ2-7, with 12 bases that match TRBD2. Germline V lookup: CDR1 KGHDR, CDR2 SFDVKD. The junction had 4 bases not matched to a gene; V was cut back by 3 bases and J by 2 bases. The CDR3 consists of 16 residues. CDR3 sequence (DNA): TGTGCCACCAGTGATGCTAGCGGGAGGGCCCCCTACGAGCAGTACTTC. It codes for CATSDASGRAPYEQYF.

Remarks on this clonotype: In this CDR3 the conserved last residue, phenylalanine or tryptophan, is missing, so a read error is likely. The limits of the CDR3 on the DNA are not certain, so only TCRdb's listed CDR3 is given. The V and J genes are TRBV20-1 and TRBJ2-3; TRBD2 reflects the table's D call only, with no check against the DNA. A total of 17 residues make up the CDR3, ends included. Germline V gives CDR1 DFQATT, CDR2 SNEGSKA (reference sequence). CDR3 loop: CSARLPGLAGAQIRSQS.